There are a few counts of the clone carrying this TCR beta chain. As processed by the authors: By means of reference gene primer amplification, nucleated cell counts were estimated. The data were produced by immunoSEQ multiplex PCR, yet TCRdb's version contains in-frame clones alone and is incomplete. V, J and clone size derive from that table, while D and trimming were established from the DNA sequence. This sample yields 90,000 to 140,000 clones, of which roughly four fifths are seen a single time; more than 8% belongs to the top ten. This sample is part of a study of blood T cell repertoires in COVID-19. Across the study: Sites across the United States, Italy and Spain contributed samples from acute and convalescent COVID-19. Nucleic acid was either cDNA or gDNA, and it came from T cells, B-cell-depleted T cells, or PBMCs.

V was clipped by 2 bases and J by 4 bases, with 8 bases between them. This CDR3 has 13 amino acids. Germline V gene data show CDR1 as SGHTA and CDR2 as FQGNSA. V gene TRBV7-2 combines with J gene TRBJ1-1; D gene unclear. The sequence derives from a woman in her seventies with acute or convalescent COVID-19. Input material: peripheral blood. This CDR3 is CASSLTEGTEAFF. CDR3 nucleotides: TGTGCCAGCAGCTTAACAGAGGGCACTGAAGCTTTCTTT.